Listed below are T cell receptor beta chains from one sample, sequenced in a study of blood T cell repertoires in COVID-19. TCRdb keeps only in-frame clones here, not all; method: immunoSEQ multiplex PCR. The sample lists roughly 200,000 clones, 70% to 90% occurring once. What was sequenced was peripheral blood. The receptors shown here come from a person aged 70 to 85 with COVID-19, enrolled during active disease. The CDR3 runs from the conserved cysteine through the conserved F or W. A row's size may be missing; if present it is once, few, many or a size class.

V gene	clone size	J gene	CDR3 protein
TRBV5-5	.	TRBJ1-6	CASSFQEGQINSPLHF
TRBV6-2/TRBV6-3	.	TRBJ2-7	CASSSTPQGILYEQYF
TRBV27	.	TRBJ1-5	CASSWGGGNQPQHF
TRBV19	.	TRBJ1-1	CASSIGGQGTEAFF
TRBV5-1	.	TRBJ1-5	CASGSTGGQPQHF
TRBV18	.	TRBJ1-2	CASSRPTDGYTF
TRBV4-1	.	TRBJ2-3	CASSDVAPAFTDTQYF
TRBV11-2	.	TRBJ2-7	CASSSQGSEQYF
TRBV28	once	TRBJ2-2	CASSTGHRNTGELFF
TRBV5-1	.	TRBJ2-2	CASRVLAGVTNTGELFF
TRBV5-4	.	TRBJ2-3	CASSLLATDTQYF
TRBV5-4	.	TRBJ2-3	CASSITDTQYF
TRBV6-2/TRBV6-3	.	TRBJ2-4	CASSPSGGNIQYF
TRBV7-3	once	TRBJ2-7	CASSRDRASEQYF
TRBV7-2	.	TRBJ1-3	CASSFGQGSGNTIYF
TRBV2	.	TRBJ1-2	CASSQEQGADYGYTF
TRBV12-3/TRBV12-4	.	TRBJ2-5	CASRSSGGETQYF
TRBV7-3	.	TRBJ1-3	CASSLAAGNTIYF
TRBV21-1	.	TRBJ1-5	CASSKPAPRDQPQHF
TRBV3-1/TRBV3-2	.	TRBJ2-1	CASSQQAYNEQFF
TRBV24-1	.	TRBJ2-3	CATSDLTSGGAGDTDTQYF
TRBV29-1	.	TRBJ1-1	CSVELRSVDTEAFF
TRBV7-2	.	TRBJ1-5	CASSLLGGYNQPQHF
TRBV3-1/TRBV3-2	.	TRBJ1-3	CASSYGTGDNSGNTIYF
TRBV7-2	.	TRBJ1-2	CASSLGATYGYTF
TRBV7-2	.	TRBJ2-7	CASSLATGPNYEQYF
TRBV6-5	once	TRBJ2-2	CASSYSTSWGGELFF
TRBV6-2/TRBV6-3	few	TRBJ2-1	CASSSILAGGRGQIYNEQFF
TRBV28	.	TRBJ1-4	CASRKRTALNEKLFF